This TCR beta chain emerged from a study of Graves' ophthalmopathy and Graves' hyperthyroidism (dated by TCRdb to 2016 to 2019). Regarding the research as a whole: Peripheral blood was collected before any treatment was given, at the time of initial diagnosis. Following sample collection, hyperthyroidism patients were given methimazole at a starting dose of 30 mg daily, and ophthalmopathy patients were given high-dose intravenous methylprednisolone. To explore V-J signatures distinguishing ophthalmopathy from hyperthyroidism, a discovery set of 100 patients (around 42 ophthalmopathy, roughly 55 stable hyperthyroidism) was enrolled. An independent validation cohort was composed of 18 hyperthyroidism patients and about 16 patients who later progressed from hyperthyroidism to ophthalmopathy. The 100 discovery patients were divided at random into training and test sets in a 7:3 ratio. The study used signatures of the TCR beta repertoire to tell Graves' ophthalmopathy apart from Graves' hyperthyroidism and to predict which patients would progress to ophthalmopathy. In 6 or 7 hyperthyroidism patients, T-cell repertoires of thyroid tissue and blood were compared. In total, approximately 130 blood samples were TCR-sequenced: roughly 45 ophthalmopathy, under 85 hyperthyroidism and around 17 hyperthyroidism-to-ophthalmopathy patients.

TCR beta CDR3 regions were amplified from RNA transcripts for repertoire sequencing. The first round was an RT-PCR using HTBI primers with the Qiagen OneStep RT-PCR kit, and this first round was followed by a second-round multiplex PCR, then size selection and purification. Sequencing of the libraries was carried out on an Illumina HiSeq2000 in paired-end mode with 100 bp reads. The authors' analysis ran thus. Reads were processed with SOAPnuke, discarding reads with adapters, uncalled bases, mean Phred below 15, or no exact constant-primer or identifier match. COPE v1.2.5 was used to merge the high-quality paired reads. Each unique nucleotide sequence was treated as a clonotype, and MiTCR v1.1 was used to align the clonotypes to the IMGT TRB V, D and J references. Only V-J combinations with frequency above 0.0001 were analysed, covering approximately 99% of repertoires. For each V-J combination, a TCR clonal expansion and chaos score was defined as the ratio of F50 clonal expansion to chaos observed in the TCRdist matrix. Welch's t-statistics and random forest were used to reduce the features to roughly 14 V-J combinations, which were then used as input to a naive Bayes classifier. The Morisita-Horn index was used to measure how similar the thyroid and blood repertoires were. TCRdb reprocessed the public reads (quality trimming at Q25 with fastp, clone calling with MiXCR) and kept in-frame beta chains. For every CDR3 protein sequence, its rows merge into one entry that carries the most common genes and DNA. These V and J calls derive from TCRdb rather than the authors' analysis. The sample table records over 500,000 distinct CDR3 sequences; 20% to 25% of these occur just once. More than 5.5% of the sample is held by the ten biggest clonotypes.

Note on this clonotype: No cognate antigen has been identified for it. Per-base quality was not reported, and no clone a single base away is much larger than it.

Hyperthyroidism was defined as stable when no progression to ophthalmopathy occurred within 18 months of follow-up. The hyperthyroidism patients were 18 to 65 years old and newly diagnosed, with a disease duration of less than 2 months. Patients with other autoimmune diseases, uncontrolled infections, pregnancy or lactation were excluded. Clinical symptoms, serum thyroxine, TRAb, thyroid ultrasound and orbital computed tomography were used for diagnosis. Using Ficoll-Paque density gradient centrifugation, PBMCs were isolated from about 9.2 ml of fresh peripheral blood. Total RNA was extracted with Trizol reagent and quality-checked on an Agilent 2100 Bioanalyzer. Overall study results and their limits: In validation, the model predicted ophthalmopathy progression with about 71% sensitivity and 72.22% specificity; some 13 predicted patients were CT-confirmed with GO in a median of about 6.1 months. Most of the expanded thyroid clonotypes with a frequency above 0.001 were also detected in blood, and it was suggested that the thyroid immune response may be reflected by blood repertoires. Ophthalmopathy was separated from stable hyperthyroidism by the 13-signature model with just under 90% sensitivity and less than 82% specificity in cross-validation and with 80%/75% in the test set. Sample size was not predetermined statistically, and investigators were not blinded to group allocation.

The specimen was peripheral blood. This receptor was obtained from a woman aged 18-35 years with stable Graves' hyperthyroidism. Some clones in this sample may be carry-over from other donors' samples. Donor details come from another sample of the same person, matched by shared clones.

CDR3 loop: CASSFKAGQGGYGYTF. The nucleotide sequence is given as TGTGCCAGCAGTTTTAAGGCGGGACAGGGGGGCTATGGCTACACCTTC. Recombination connected TRBV28 to TRBJ1-2; the central 11 bases match TRBD1. CDR1 and CDR2, per the germline V gene, are MDHEN and SYDVKM. Reading from cysteine to phenylalanine, the CDR3 counts 16 amino acids. This entry keeps only the CDR3 DNA: 48 bases, framed from base 1. V and J are trimmed by 3 bases and 4 bases, and the gene matches miss 7 bases of the junction.